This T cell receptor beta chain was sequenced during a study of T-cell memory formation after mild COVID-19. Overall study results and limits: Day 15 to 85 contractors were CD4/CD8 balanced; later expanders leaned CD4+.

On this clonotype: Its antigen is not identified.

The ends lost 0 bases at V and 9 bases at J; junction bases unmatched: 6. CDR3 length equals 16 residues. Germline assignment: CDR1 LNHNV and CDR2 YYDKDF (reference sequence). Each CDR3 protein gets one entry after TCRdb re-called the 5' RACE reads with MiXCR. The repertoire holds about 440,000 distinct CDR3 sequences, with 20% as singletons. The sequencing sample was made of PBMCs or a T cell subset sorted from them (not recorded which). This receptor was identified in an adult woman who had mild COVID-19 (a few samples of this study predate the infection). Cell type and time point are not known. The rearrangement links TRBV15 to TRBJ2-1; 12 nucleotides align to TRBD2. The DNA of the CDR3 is TGTGCCACCAGCAGAGATCGACTAGCGGGAGACCGTGAGCAGTTCTTC. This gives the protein CATSRDRLAGDREQFF.